The 21 T cell receptor beta chains given below trace back to one sample, sequenced in a study of technical replicates of blood from several donors. Profiled with immunoSEQ multiplex PCR; TCRdb holds only in-frame clones, not every one. The table includes 75,000 to 90,000 clones, approximately 93% detected once. The specimen was T cells isolated from PBMCs. The receptors stem from a human donor in good health.

V gene TRBV6-1 combines with J gene TRBJ2-1; TRBD2 aligns across 7 bases. This CDR3 comprises 15 residues. Per germline, CDR1 MNHNS and CDR2 SASEGT. Trimming took 5 bases from V and 4 from J; bases not matched to a gene: 8. The chain's CDR3 is CASSQTGGFYNEQFF. DNA of the CDR3: TGTGCCAGCAGTCAAACGGGGGGTTTTTACAATGAGCAGTTCTTC.

The rearrangement links TRBV7-2 to TRBJ2-7; 9 nucleotides match TRBD1. This CDR3 spans 16 amino acids. Germline-derived CDR1 and CDR2 are SGHTA and FQGNSA. The trim removed 4 bases at V and 2 bases at J, leaving 9 bases unmatched. CDR3 sequence: CASSSKLTGGTYEQYF. CDR3 nucleotides: TGTGCCAGCAGCTCGAAATTGACAGGGGGGACCTACGAGCAGTACTTC.

This chain joins TRBV28 and TRBJ1-1; D unresolved. Looked up from germline, CDR1 is MDHEN and CDR2 is SYDVKM. V was cut by 3 bases and J by 7 bases, with 9 bases left in between. This CDR3 is 12 amino acids long. CDR3 amino acids: CASSFFGVEAFF. CDR3 DNA: TGTGCCAGCAGTTTTTTCGGGGTTGAAGCTTTCTTT.

The chain has TRBV6-1 and TRBJ2-7; a weak D match, TRBD1 (5 bases). Per the germline V gene, CDR1 is MNHNS and CDR2 is SASEGT. This CDR3 region has 14 residues. Trimming left V 6 bases short and J 6 bases short, with 18 bases between. As DNA, the CDR3 is TGTGCCAGCAGCGCGTACGACAGATTGCTCGAGCAGTACTTC. Protein: CASSAYDRLLEQYF.

CDR3 DNA sequence: TGTGCCAGCAGTTTGAGATACTACGAGCAGTACTTC. Amino acids: CASSLRYYEQYF. This chain links TRBV28 with TRBJ2-7; D is uncertain. The V and J ends lost 3 bases and 3 bases respectively, with 6 bases between them. The CDR3 is 12 amino acids. Germline lookup yields CDR1 MDHEN and CDR2 SYDVKM. Filled out from reference TRBV28 and TRBJ2-7, the complete variable domain reads DVKVTQSSRYLVKRTGEKVFLECVQDMDHENMFWYRQDPGLGLRLIYFSYDVKMKEKGDIPEGYSVSREKKERFSLILESASTNQTSMYLCASSLRYYEQYFGPGTRLTVT.

The genes are TRBV25-1 and TRBJ1-1; maybe TRBD1 (6 bases). The CDR3 is 15 residues long. In germline, CDR1 is MGHDK, CDR2 SYGVNS. Between the trimmed V and J ends, which lost 4 bases and 3 bases, there was a span of 15 bases. The CDR3 sequence is CASSATAGAYTEAFF. In DNA, the CDR3 is TGTGCCAGCAGTGCCACTGCAGGGGCCTACACTGAAGCTTTCTTT.

The chain combines TRBV27 with TRBJ2-1, with a possible D match to TRBD2 (6 bases). The CDR3 loop spans 16 amino acids. The V and J ends lost 0 bases and 8 bases respectively, with 17 bases between them. The V gene's germline CDR1 is MNHEY and CDR2 SMNVEV (reference sequence). Here the CDR3 reads CASSLSLREALDEQFF. The CDR3 DNA reads TGTGCCAGCAGTTTATCGTTAAGGGAGGCCCTCGATGAGCAGTTCTTC.

The rearrangement uses TRBV6-4 and TRBJ1-1; 8 bases align to TRBD1. V shed 3 bases and J 7 bases; nucleotides not matched to a gene: 4. CDR3 size: 13 residues. CDR1 MRHNA and CDR2 SNTAGT come from the germline V gene. DNA of the CDR3: TGTGCCAGCAGTGAGCAACAGGGGGGTGAAGCTTTCTTT. Its translation is CASSEQQGGEAFF.

The CDR3 spells CASGGRRSGANVLTF. The CDR3 region has the DNA TGTGCCAGCGGAGGGAGAAGATCTGGGGCCAACGTCCTGACTTTC. The V and J genes are TRBV27 and TRBJ2-6, with a possible D match to TRBD2 (6 bases). V was trimmed by 8 bases and J by 1 base, leaving 12 bases between them. The germline CDR1 and CDR2 sequences are MNHEY and SMNVEV (reference sequence). The CDR3 consists of 15 residues.

The rearrangement joins TRBV6-5 to TRBJ2-7, with 11 bases aligning to TRBD1. J gave up 6 bases and V 9 bases, and 4 bases lay outside the gene matches. Looked up from germline, CDR1 is MNHEY and CDR2 is SVGAGI. The CDR3 loop spans 12 amino acids. CDR3 coding DNA: TGTGCCAGTCTAGGGACAGGGGGCGAGCAGTACTTC. This gives the protein CASLGTGGEQYF.

The J gene is TRBJ2-7, the V gene TRBV5-4; tentative D call: TRBD2 (5 bases). Germline CDR1 is SGHNT and CDR2 is YYREEE (reference sequence). V lost 0 bases to trimming and J lost 3 bases, with 7 bases between them. The length of the CDR3 is 13 residues. DNA of the CDR3: TGTGCCAGCAGCTTGGGACGGGACTACGAGCAGTACTTC. Residues: CASSLGRDYEQYF.

The chain joins TRBV6-5 to TRBJ1-1; a possible D gene is TRBD1 (5 bases). Trimming left V 7 bases short and J 4 bases short, with 13 bases between. The CDR3 has 13 residues. Germline assignment: CDR1 MNHEY and CDR2 SVGAGI. The CDR3 spells CASTPGGGTEAFF. CDR3 in DNA: TGTGCCAGCACTCCTGGGGGAGGCACTGAAGCTTTCTTT.

J is TRBJ2-3 and V is TRBV5-1, with TRBD2 matching 11 bases. The CDR3 is made up of 15 amino acids. Germline trimming cut 4 bases from V and 2 bases from J; bases unmatched to any gene: 3. Looked up from germline, CDR1 is SGHRS and CDR2 is YFSETQ. CDR3 loop: CASSPSGRNTDTQYF. CDR3 nucleotide sequence: TGCGCCAGCAGCCCTAGCGGGAGGAACACAGATACGCAGTATTTT.

The CDR3 coding sequence is TGTGCCAGTAGTATGCGGGGTTTCTCCTACGAGCAGTACTTC. Its protein is CASSMRGFSYEQYF. The chain recombines TRBV19 with TRBJ2-7, with D tentatively TRBD2 (6 bases). This CDR3 comprises 14 residues. Trimming removed 3 bases at V and 0 bases at J, with 9 bases between. Germline values: CDR1 LNHDA, CDR2 SQIVND (reference sequence).

V gene TRBV10-3 combines with J gene TRBJ1-1, with unresolved D. Germline V CDR1 and CDR2: ENHRY, SYGVKD. With 0 bases removed from V and 8 bases from J, the gap between germline ends came to 10 bases. The CDR3 is made up of 13 amino acids. DNA for the CDR3: TGTGCCATCAGTGAGTCGATTAAGAGGGAAGCTTTCTTT. Translated: CAISESIKREAFF.

This clone was detected once. The genes are TRBV5-8 and TRBJ2-7; D may be TRBD2 (6 bases). Germline V gene data show CDR1 as SGHTS and CDR2 as YDEGEE. V was shortened by 0 bases and J by 1 base, with 11 bases between the two germline ends. The CDR3 totals 15 residues. CDR3 nucleotides: TGTGCCAGCAGCTTGGGGGAGGCGGGTTCCTACGAGCAGTACTTC. Translated: CASSLGEAGSYEQYF.

V and J are TRBV6-1 and TRBJ2-7; weak D call: TRBD1 (6 bases). CDR3 size: 14 residues. Germline V CDR1 and CDR2: MNHNS, SASEGT. V was cut by 3 bases and J by 4 bases, with 13 bases left in between. CDR3 loop: CASSETGTPYEQYF. The CDR3 coding sequence is TGTGCCAGCAGTGAGACCGGGACACCATACGAGCAGTACTTC.

This sequence joins TRBV28 and TRBJ1-2; TRBD1 matches 11 bases. CDR3 length: 15 amino acids. J was trimmed by 3 bases and V by 5 bases; bases with no gene match: 5. The germline V gene encodes CDR1 MDHEN and CDR2 SYDVKM. The CDR3 DNA reads as TGTGCCAGCAGTCCGCGGACAGGGGGCCACTATGGCTACACCTTC. Protein product: CASSPRTGGHYGYTF.

The chain joins TRBV5-1 to TRBJ2-2; perhaps TRBD2 as D (5 bases). V was cut by 3 bases and J by 5 bases, with 11 bases left in between. There are 14 residues in the CDR3. Germline V gives CDR1 SGHRS, CDR2 YFSETQ. The CDR3 sequence is CASSSNTGTGELFF. CDR3 DNA sequence: TGCGCCAGCAGCTCAAACACGGGAACCGGGGAGCTGTTTTTT. The entire variable domain, with the rest obtained from reference TRBV5-1 and TRBJ2-2, is as follows: KAGVTQTPRYLIKTRGQQVTLSCSPISGHRSVSWYQQTPGQGLQFLFEYFSETQRNKGNFPGRFSGRQFSNSRSEMNVSTLELGDSALYLCASSSNTGTGELFFGEGSRLTVL.

This clone was found a few times. The chain carries TRBV18 and TRBJ1-4, with D possibly matching TRBD1 (5 bases). The CDR3 is made up of 13 amino acids. In germline, CDR1 is KGHSH, CDR2 LQKENI. The ends were cut back, 5 bases at V and 8 bases at J, with 12 bases in the middle. CDR3 in DNA: TGTGCCAGCTCATCGGGGGGACGCGAAAAACTGTTTTTT. Translated, it gives CASSSGGREKLFF.

The chain links TRBV6-1 to TRBJ2-3, with TRBD2 matching 10 bases. CDR1 MNHNS and CDR2 SASEGT come from the germline V gene. The CDR3 has 16 amino acids. The ends lost 2 bases at V and 0 bases at J; junction bases unmatched: 2. CDR3 nucleotides: TGTGCCAGCAGTGAACTAGCGGGAGCTAGCACAGATACGCAGTATTTT. This sequence encodes CASSELAGASTDTQYF.